A single sample gave rise to the 9 T cell receptor delta chains below, sequenced in a study of gammadelta T cells in human blood. TCRdb called clones from the RT-PCR reads again using CATT. The sample lists a few hundred delta-chain clones, about an eighth seen once, with approximately 57% in the top ten. Sequenced input: Vgamma9Vdelta2 gamma-delta T cells from adult blood. These receptors all stem from a human donor.

This clone turned up a few times. A far larger clone differs by one base, so this is likely a read error. The same CDR3 arises from other DNA sequences in this sample as well. This chain connects TRDV2 to TRDJ1; 7 bases align to TRDD3. The CDR3 contains 19 residues. Germline lookup yields CDR1 GEAIGNYY and CDR2 EKD. CDR3 sequence reads: CACDNVLGILSSNTDKLIF. CDR3 sequence (DNA): TGTGCCTGTGACAACGTACTGGGGATTTTAAGCTCTAACACCGATAAGCTCATCTTT.

This clone is categorized as hyperexpanded. In the same sample, other DNA sequences code for this CDR3. The chain joins TRDV2 to TRDJ3, with 7 bases fitting TRDD3. Germline lookup yields CDR1 GEAIGNYY and CDR2 EKD. The CDR3 covers 18 residues. V lost 3 bases, J lost 0 bases, and 7 bases stayed unmatched. The CDR3 is CACDPLGGSSWDTRQMFF. DNA for the CDR3: TGTGCCTGTGACCCCCTGGGGGGTAGCTCCTGGGACACCCGACAGATGTTTTTC.

This clone was counted between two and nine times. The translation of this DNA and the TCRdb protein of a much larger clone differ at residue 3, probably owing to a read error; the protein shown here is translated from the DNA. The rearrangement joins TRDV2 to TRDJ1, with D perhaps TRDD3 (5 bases). The CDR3 runs 14 residues. Germline V gene sequence: CDR1 GEAIGNYY, CDR2 EKD. CDR3: CASDTVYGTDKLIF. CDR3 DNA: TGTGCCAGTGACACTGTATACGGTACCGATAAACTCATCTTT.

This clone turned up a few times. This likely reflects a read error, since a far larger clone is one base away. This sample also contains other DNA sequences that code for the same CDR3. The rearrangement joins TRDV2 to TRDJ3; 13 bases fit TRDD3. Germline V CDR1 and CDR2: GEAIGNYY, EKD. The CDR3 sequence is 20 residues long. CDR3 in amino acids: CACDTTGGYGSSWDTRQMFF. DNA of the CDR3: TGTGCCTGTGACACTACTGGGGGATACGGCAGCTCCTGGGATACCCGACAGATGTTTTTC.

Comment on this clone: The protein TCRdb gives is from a much larger clone and does not agree with this DNA's translation at residue 10, likely a read error; the protein shown here comes from the DNA. The V gene is TRDV2, the J gene TRDJ1; TRDD3 agrees at 11 bases. TCRdb records no J gene; here it was assigned by comparing the DNA to germline. With V trimmed by 3 bases and J by 0 bases, 8 bases remained unmatched. Germline lookup yields CDR1 GEAIGNYY and CDR2 EKD. CDR3 size: 17 residues. CDR3 in amino acids: CACDAVGDTVYTDKLIF. CDR3 DNA sequence: TGTGCCTGTGACGCCGTGGGGGATACGGTGTACACCGATAAACTCATCTTT.

With regard to this clone: A read error likely explains why the TCRdb protein, taken from a much larger clone, differs from this DNA's translation at residue 4; the protein shown is translated from the DNA. The chain links TRDV2 to TRDJ1; a weak D match, TRDD3 (5 bases). Between the trimmed V and J ends, which lost 4 bases and 2 bases, there was a span of 13 bases. Germline V CDR1 and CDR2: GEAIGNYY, EKD. The CDR3 covers 14 residues. This CDR3 is CACETVYGTDKLIF. Here the CDR3 DNA reads TGTGCCTGTGAAACTGTATACGGTACCGATAAACTCATCTTT.

Concerning this clone: A far larger clone differs by one base, so this is likely a read error. The same CDR3 arises from other DNA sequences in this sample as well. This rearrangement joins TRDV2 to TRDJ3; TRDD3 agrees at 7 bases. The CDR3 length is 18 residues. Germline V gives CDR1 GEAIGNYY, CDR2 EKD. CDR3 nucleotide sequence: TGTGCATGTGACCCCCTGGGGGGTAGCTCCTGGGACACCCGACAGATGTTTTTC. Its protein product is CACDPLGGSSWDTRQMFF.

By proportion, this clone is hyperexpanded. The genes are TRDV2 and TRDJ3; D unclear. Germline CDR1 is GEAIGNYY and CDR2 is EKD. Trimming removed 0 bases at V and 5 bases at J, with 7 bases between. The CDR3 contains 15 residues. CDR3 DNA: TGTGCCTGTGACACCATCCAAGGGGACACCCGACAGATGTTTTTC. This encodes CACDTIQGDTRQMFF.

Points on this clone: A far larger clone is one nucleotide away, so this likely arose from a read error. This chain uses TRDV2 with TRDJ3, with 7 bases matching TRDD3. The V gene's germline CDR1 is GEAIGNYY and CDR2 EKD. The CDR3 covers 18 residues. CDR3 nucleotides: TGTGCCTGTGACCCCCTGGGGGGTAGCTCCTGGGACACCCAACAGATGTTTTTC. It translates to CACDPLGGSSWDTQQMFF.